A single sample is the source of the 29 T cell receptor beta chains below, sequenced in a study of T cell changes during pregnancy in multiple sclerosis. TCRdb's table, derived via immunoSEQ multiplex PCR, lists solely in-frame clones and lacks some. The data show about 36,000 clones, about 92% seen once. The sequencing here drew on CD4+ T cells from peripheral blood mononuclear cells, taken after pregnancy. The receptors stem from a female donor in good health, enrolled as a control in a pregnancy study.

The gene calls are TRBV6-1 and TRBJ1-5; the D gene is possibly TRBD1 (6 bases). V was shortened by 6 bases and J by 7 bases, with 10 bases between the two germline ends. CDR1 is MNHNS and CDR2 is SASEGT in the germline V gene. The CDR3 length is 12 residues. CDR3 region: CASRTGQQPQHF. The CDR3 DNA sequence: TGTGCCAGCAGGACAGGTCAACAGCCCCAGCATTTT.

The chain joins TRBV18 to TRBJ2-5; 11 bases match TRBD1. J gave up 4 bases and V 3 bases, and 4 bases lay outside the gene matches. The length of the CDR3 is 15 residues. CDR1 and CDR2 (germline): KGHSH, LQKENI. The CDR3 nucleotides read TGTGCCAGCTCACCTACGGGACAGGGGGGAGAGACCCAGTACTTC. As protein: CASSPTGQGGETQYF.

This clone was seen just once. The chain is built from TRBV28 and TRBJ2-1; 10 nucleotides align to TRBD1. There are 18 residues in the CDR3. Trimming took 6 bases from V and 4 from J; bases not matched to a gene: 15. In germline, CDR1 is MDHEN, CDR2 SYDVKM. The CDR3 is CASSHYPFGQGEYNEQFF. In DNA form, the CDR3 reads TGTGCCAGCAGCCATTACCCTTTTGGACAGGGGGAGTACAATGAGCAGTTCTTC.

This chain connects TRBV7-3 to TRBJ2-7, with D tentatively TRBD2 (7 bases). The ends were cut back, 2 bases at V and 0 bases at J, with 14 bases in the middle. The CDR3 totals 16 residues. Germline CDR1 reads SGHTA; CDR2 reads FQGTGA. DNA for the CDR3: TGTGCCAGCAGCTTAGCGGGGGCCGGGGCCTCCTACGAGCAGTACTTC. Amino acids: CASSLAGAGASYEQYF. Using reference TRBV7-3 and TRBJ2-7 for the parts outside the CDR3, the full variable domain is GAGVSQTPSNKVTEKGKYVELRCDPISGHTALYWYRQSLGQGPEFLIYFQGTGAADDSGLPNDRFFAVRPEGSVSTLKIQRTERGDSAVYLCASSLAGAGASYEQYFGPGTRLTVT.

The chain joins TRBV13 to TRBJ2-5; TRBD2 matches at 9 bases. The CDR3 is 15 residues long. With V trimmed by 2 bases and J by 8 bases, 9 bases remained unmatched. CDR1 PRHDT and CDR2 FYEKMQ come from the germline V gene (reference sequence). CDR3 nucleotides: TGTGCCAGCAGCTTATTAGCGGGAGCCCTTAAAACCCAGTACTTC. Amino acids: CASSLLAGALKTQYF.

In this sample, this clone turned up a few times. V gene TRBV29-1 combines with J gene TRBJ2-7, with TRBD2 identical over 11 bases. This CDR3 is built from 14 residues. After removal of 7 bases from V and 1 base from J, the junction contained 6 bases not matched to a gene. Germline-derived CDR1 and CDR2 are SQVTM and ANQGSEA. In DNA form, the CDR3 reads TGCAGCGGAGGGACTAGCGGACGTTCCTACGAGCAGTACTTC. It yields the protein CSGGTSGRSYEQYF.

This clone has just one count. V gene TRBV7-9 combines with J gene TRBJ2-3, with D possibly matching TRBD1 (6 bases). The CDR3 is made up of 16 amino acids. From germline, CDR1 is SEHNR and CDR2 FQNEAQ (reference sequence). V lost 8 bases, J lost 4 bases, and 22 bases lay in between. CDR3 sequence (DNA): TGTGCCAGCGGGGGCGAATTGGCCCCCACCCCAGATACGCAGTATTTT. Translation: CASGGELAPTPDTQYF.

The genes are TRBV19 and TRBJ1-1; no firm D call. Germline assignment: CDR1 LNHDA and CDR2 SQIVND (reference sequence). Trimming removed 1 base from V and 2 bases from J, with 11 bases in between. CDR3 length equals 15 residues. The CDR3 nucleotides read TGTGCCAGTAGTATAGGGCCGACAACTAACACTGAAGCTTTCTTT. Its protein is CASSIGPTTNTEAFF.

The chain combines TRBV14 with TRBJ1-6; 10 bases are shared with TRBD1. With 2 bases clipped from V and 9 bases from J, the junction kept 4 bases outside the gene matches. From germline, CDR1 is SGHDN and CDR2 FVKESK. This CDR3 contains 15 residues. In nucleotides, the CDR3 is TGTGCCAGCAGCCAACAGACAGGGGGCTTTTCACCCCTCCACTTT. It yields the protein CASSQQTGGFSPLHF.

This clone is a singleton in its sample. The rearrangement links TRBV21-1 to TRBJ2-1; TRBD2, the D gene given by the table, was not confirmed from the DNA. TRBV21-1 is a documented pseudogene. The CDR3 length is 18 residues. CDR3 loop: CASSKRNPSGRSYNEQFF. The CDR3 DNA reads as TGTGCCAGCAGCAAACGAAATCCGAGCGGGAGGAGCTACAATGAGCAGTTCTTC.

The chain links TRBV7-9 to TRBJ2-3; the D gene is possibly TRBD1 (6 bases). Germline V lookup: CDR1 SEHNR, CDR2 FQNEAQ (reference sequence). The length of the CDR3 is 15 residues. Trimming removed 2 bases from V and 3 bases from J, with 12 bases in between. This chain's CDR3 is CASSLSSGATDTQYF. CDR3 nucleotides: TGTGCCAGCAGCTTAAGCTCAGGGGCTACAGATACGCAGTATTTT. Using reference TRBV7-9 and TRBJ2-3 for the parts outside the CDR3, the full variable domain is DTGVSQNPRHKITKRGQNVTFRCDPISEHNRLYWYRQTLGQGPEFLTYFQNEAQLEKSRLLSDRFSAERPKGSFSTLEIQRTEQGDSAMYLCASSLSSGATDTQYFGPGTRLTVL.

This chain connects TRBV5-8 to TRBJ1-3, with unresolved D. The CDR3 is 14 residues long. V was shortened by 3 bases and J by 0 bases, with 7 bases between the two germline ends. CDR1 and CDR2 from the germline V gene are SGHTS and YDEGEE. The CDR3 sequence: CASSSRHSGNTIYF. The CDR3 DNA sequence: TGTGCCAGCAGCTCGCGTCACTCTGGAAACACCATATATTTT.

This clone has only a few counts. CDR3 nucleotides: TGTGCCAGCAGCTTAGTTTGGAGTAATAGCAATCAGCCCCAGCATTTT. Encoded protein: CASSLVWSNSNQPQHF. This rearrangement joins TRBV7-2 to TRBJ1-5; D ambiguous. Trimming removed 1 base at V and 0 bases at J, with 10 bases between. The CDR3 covers 16 residues. Per germline, CDR1 SGHTA and CDR2 FQGNSA.

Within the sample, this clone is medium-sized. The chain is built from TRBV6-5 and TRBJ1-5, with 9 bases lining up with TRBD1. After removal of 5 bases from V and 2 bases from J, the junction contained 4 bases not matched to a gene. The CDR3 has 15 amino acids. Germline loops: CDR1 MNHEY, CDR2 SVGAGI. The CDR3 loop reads CASSPGTGRNQPQHF. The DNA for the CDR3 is TGTGCCAGCAGTCCCGGGACAGGGCGCAATCAGCCCCAGCATTTT.

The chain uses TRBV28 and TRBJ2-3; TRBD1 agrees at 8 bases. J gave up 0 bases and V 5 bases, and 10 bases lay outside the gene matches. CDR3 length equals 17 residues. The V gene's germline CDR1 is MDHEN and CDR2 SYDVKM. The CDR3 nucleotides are TGTGCCAGCAGTGCCCGGACAGGGAGAGGAAGCACAGATACGCAGTATTTT. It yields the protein CASSARTGRGSTDTQYF.

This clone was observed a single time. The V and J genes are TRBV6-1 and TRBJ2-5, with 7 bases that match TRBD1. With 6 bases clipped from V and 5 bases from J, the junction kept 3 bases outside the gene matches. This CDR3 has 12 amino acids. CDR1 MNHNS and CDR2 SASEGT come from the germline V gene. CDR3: CASRGTAETQYF. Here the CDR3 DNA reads TGTGCCAGCAGGGGGACAGCGGAGACCCAGTACTTC.

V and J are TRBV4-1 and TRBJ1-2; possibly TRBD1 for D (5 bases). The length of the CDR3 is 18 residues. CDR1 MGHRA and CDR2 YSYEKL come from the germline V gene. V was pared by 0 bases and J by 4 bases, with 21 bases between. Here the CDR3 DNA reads TGCGCCAGCAGCCAAGAAGGAGGGACCCGGAGGGGCGCCTATGGCTACACCTTC. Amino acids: CASSQEGGTRRGAYGYTF.

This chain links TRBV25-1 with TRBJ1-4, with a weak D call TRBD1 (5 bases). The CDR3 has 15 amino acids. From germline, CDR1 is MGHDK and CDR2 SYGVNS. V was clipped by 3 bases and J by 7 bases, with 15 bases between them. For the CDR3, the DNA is TGTGCCAGCAGTGAGGGCGCAGGGTACGTTGAAAAACTGTTTTTT. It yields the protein CASSEGAGYVEKLFF.

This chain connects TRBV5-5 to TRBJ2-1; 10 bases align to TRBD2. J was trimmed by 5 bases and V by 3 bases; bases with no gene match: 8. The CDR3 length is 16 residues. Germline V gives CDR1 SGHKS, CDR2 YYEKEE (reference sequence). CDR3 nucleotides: TGTGCCAGCAGCTCAATTCTAGCGGGGGTGAACAATGAGCAGTTCTTC. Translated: CASSSILAGVNNEQFF.

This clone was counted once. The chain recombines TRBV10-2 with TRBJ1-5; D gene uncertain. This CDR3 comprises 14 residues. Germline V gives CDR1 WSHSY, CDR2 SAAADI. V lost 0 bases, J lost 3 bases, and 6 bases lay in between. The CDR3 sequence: CASSESGVNQPQHF. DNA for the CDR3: TGCGCCAGCAGTGAGTCCGGGGTCAATCAGCCCCAGCATTTT.

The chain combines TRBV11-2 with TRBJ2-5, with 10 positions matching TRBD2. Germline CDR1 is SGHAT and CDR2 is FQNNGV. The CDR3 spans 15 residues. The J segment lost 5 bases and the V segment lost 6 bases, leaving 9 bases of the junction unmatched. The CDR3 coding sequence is TGTGCCAGCAGGAGCGGGAGGGCCCGGGGCGAGACCCAGTACTTC. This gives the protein CASRSGRARGETQYF.

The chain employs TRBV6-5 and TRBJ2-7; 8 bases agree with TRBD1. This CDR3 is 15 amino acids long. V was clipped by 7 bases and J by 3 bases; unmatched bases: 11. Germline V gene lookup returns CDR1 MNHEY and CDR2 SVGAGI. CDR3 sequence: CASNRGNDRGYEQYF. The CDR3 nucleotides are TGTGCCAGCAACCGCGGGAACGACAGGGGCTACGAGCAGTACTTC.

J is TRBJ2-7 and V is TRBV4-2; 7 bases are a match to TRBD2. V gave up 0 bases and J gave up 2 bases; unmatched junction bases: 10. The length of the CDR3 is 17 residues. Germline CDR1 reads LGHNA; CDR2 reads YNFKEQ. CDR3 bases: TGTGCCAGCAGCCAAGAGCGGGAGACCCCGGACACCTACGAGCAGTACTTC. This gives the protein CASSQERETPDTYEQYF.

CDR3 sequence reads: CASSFGPSSGANVLTF. CDR3 DNA sequence: TGCGCCAGCAGCTTCGGTCCTAGCTCTGGGGCCAACGTCCTGACTTTC. The rearrangement joins TRBV5-1 to TRBJ2-6; no reliable D call. Germline assignment: CDR1 SGHRS and CDR2 YFSETQ. With 2 bases removed from V and 0 bases from J, the gap between germline ends came to 9 bases. The CDR3 loop spans 16 amino acids.

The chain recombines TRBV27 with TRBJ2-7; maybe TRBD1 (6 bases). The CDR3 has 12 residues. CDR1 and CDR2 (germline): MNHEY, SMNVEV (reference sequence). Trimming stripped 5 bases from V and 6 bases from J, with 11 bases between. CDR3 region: CASSLQGIEQYF. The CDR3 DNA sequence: TGTGCCAGCAGTCTACAGGGAATCGAGCAGTACTTC.

CDR3 loop: CASSLRPNYGYTF. The CDR3 DNA sequence: TGTGCCAGCAGTTTGCGCCCTAACTATGGCTACACCTTC. This chain links TRBV27 with TRBJ1-2, with D hard to call. Germline V gene lookup returns CDR1 MNHEY and CDR2 SMNVEV (reference sequence). The CDR3 length is 13 residues. The ends were cut back, 3 bases at V and 0 bases at J, with 5 bases in the middle.

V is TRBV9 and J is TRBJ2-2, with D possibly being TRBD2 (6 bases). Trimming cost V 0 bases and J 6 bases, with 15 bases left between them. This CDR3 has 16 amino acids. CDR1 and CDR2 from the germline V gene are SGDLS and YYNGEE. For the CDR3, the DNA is TGTGCCAGCAGCGTAGCCGGGACTCTCAACCCCGGGGAGCTGTTTTTT. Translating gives CASSVAGTLNPGELFF.

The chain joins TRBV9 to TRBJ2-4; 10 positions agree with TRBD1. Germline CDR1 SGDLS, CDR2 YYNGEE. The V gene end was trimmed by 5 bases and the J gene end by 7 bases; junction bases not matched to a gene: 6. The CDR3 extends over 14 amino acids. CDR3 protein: CASSSTGQGNIQYF. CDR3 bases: TGTGCCAGCAGTTCCACGGGACAGGGGAACATTCAGTACTTC.

This CDR3 reads CASSTRHNSYEQYF. The CDR3 bases are TGTGCCAGCAGCACTAGACATAACTCCTACGAGCAGTACTTC. The chain couples TRBV5-8 to TRBJ2-7, with a weak D call TRBD2 (5 bases). There are 14 residues in the CDR3. Germline V lookup: CDR1 SGHTS, CDR2 YDEGEE. V lost 4 bases and J lost 0, with 11 bases in between.